This T cell receptor (beta chain) stems from a study of blood T cell repertoires in COVID-19. Germline CDR1 and CDR2: MNHEY and SMNVEV (reference sequence). J gave up 0 bases and V 6 bases, and 9 bases lay outside the gene matches. CDR3 size: 17 residues. Clones were sequenced by immunoSEQ multiplex PCR, and TCRdb holds only the in-frame ones, with some missing. The sample consists of about 200,000 clones, approximately 88% of them appearing once. Source material: peripheral blood. The chain joins TRBV27 to TRBJ2-1, with TRBD2 identical over 9 bases. This sequence was found in a man aged 35-49 years with acute or convalescent COVID-19. The CDR3 reads CASSSGLAGSSYNEQFF. As DNA, the CDR3 is TGTGCCAGCAGCTCAGGGCTAGCGGGGAGCTCCTACAATGAGCAGTTCTTC.